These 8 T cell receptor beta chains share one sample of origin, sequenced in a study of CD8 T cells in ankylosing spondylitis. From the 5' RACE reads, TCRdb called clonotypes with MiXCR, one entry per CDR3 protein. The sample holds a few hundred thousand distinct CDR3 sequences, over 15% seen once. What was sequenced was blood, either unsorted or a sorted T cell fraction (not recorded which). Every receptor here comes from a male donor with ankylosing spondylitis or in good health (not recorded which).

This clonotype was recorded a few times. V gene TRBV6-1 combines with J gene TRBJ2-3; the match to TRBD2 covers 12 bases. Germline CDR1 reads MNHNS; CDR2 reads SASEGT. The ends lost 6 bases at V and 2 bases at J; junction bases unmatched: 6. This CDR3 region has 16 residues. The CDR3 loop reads CASSKTSGSLTDTQYF. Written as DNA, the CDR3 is TGTGCCAGCAGCAAGACTAGCGGGAGCCTCACAGATACGCAGTATTTT.

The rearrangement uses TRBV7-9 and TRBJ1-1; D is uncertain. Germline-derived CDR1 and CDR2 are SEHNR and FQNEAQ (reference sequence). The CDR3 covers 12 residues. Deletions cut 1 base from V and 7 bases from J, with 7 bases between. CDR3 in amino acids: CASSLVVREAFF. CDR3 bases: TGTGCCAGCAGCTTAGTGGTCCGTGAAGCTTTCTTT.

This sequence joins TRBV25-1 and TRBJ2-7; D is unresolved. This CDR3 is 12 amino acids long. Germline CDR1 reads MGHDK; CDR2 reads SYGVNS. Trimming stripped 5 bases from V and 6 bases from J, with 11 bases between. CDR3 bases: TGTGCCAGCAGTCCAGGAACGGTCGAGCAGTACGTC. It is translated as CASSPGTVEQYV.

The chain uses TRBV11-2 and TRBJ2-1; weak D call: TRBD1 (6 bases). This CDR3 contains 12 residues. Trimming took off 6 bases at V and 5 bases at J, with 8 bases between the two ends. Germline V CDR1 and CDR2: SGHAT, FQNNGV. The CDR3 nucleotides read TGTGCCAGCAGTTGGACAGACAATGAGCAGTTCTTC. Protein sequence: CASSWTDNEQFF.

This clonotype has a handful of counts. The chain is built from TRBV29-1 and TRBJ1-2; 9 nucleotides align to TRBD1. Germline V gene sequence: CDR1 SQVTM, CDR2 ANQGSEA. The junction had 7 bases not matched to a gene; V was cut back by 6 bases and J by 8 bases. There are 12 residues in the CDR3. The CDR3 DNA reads TGCAGCGTAGGACAGGGGATGATAGGCTACACCTTC. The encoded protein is CSVGQGMIGYTF. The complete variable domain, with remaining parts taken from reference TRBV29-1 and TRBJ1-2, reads SAVISQKPSRDICQRGTSLTIQCQVDSQVTMMFWYRQQPGQSLTLIATANQGSEATYESGFVIDKFPISRPNLTFSTLTVSNMSPEDSSIYLCSVGQGMIGYTFGSGTRLTVV.

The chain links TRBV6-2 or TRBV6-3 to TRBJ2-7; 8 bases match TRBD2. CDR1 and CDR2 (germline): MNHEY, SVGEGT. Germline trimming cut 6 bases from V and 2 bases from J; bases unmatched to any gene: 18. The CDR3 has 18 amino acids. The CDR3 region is CASSLRGSVAGRPYEQYV. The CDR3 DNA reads TGTGCCAGCAGCCTCAGGGGATCCGTAGCGGGAAGGCCCTACGAGCAGTACGTC.

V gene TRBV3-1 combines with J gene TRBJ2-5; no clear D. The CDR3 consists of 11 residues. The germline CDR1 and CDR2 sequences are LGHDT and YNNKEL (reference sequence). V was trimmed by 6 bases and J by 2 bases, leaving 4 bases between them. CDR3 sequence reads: CASRLQETQYF. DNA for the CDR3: TGTGCCAGCAGGCTACAAGAGACCCAGTACTTC.

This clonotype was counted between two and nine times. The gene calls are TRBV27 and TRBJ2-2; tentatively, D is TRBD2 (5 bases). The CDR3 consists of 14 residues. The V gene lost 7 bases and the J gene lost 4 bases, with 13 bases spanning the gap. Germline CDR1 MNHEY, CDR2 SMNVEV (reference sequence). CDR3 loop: CASMEEGSTGELFF. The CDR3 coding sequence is TGTGCCAGCATGGAGGAAGGGAGCACCGGGGAGCTGTTTTTT.